The T cell receptor beta chain under discussion was sequenced for a study of CD8+CD57+ T cells in acquired aplastic anemia. Study-wide context: Isolated CD4+ and CD8+ cells, once sorted, yielded DNA averaging about 3 ug.

The CDR3 runs 15 residues. CDR1 and CDR2 (germline): MNHNS, SASEGT. V was pared by 4 bases and J by 10 bases, with 17 bases between. With respect to this clonotype: Its antigen is undetermined.

An expansion of CD8+CD57+ cells by flow cytometry had been shown in patients chosen for sequencing. All patients were therapy-naive when blood was sampled. The template for TCR beta VDJ and CDR3 sequence profiling was genomic DNA. MiXCR, run by TCRdb on the reads, gives a single entry per CDR3 protein. Altogether about 160,000 distinct CDR3 sequences are present, 45% to 55% being singletons, with the ten largest covering approximately 3%. Study-wide findings and caveats: Patients versus controls showed no significant CD8+ Simpson's diversity difference. Some 28 CD8+ CDR3 sequences occurred in both the patients and the controls.

The sequenced sample was sorted CD4+, CD8+, or CD8+CD57+ T cells (not recorded which) from PBMCs. This chain links TRBV6-1 with TRBJ1-6, with D perhaps matching TRBD1 (5 bases). The source is a human donor with aplastic anemia. This CDR3 reads CASSGLQASASPLHF. As DNA, the CDR3 is TGTGCCAGCAGTGGATTACAGGCATCTGCCTCACCCCTCCACTTT.